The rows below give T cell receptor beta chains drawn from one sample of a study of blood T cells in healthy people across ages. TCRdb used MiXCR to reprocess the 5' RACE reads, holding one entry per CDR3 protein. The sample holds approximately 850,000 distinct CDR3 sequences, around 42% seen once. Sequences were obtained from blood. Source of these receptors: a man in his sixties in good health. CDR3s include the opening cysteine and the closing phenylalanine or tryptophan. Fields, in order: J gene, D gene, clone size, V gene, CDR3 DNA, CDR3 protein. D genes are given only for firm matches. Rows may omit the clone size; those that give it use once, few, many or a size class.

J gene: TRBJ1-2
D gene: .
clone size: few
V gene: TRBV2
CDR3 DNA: TGTGCCAGCAGTGATGACTATCAGTCCTCGTATGGCTACACCTTC
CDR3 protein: CASSDDYQSSYGYTF

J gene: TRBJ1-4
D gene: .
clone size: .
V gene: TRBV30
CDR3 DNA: TGTGCCTGGAGCCCCGGGGGGGGGCCTAATGAAAAACTGTTTTTT
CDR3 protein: CAWSPGGGPNEKLFF

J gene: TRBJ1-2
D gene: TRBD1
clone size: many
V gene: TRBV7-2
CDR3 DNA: TGTGCCAGCAGTTCGGACAGGGGGGGAAGCTACACCTTC
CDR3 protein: CASSSDRGGSYTF

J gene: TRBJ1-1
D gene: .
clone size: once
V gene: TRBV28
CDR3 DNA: TGTGCCAGCAGTTTTAGACAGGCGAACACTGAAGCTTTCTTT
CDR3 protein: CASSFRQANTEAFF

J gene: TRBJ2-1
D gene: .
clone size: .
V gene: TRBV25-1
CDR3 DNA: TGTGCCAGCAGTGGATGGGGAGGCCCTGAGCAGTTCTTC
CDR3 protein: CASSGWGGPEQFF

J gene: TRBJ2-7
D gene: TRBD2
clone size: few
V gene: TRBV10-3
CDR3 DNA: TGTGCCATCGGGGCATCTAGCGGGGGGCATAATACTTACGAGCAGTACTTC
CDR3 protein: CAIGASSGGHNTYEQYF

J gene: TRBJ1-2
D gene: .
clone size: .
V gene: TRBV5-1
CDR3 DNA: TGCGCCAGCAGCCCCGGAGGGGAGGGCTATGGCTACACCTTC
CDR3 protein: CASSPGGEGYGYTF

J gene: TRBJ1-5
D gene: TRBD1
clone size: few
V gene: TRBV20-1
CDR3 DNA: TGCAGTGCTAGACCGGGGACAGGGGTAGGGCAGCCCCAGCATTTT
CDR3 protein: CSARPGTGVGQPQHF

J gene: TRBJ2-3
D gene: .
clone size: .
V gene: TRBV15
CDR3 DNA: TGTACCACCAGCAAGCAAGAAGGACGGACTAGCACAGATACGCAGTATTTT
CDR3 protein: CTTSKQEGRTSTDTQYF

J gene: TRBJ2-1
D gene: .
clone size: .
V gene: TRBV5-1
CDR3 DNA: TGCGCCAGCAGCTCCCGTGGGAGCTCCTACAATGGGCAGTTCTTC
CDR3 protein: CASSSRGSSYNGQFF

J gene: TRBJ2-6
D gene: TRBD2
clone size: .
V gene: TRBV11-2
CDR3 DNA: TGTGCCAGCAGCTTTCAGCGGGGATCTGGGGCCAACGTCCTGACTTTC
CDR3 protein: CASSFQRGSGANVLTF

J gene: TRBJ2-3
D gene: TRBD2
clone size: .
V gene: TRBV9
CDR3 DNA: TGTGCCAGCAGCCCTCGGACTAGCGGGGGGGCAAAGGGTTCCACAGATACGCAGTATTTT
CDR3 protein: CASSPRTSGGAKGSTDTQYF

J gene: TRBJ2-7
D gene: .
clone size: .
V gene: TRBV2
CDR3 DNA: TGTGCCAGCAGGATTGCTAGCGAAGGGATCTACGAGCAGTACTTC
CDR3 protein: CASRIASEGIYEQYF

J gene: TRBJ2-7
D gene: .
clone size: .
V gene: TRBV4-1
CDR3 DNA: TGCGCCAGCAGCCAAGATCCATACCGCGGTTACGAGCAGTACTTC
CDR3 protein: CASSQDPYRGYEQYF

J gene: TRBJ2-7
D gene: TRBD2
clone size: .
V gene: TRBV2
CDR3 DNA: TGTGCCAGCAGTGAAGGACCGGGACTAGCGGGACCGTACTTC
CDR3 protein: CASSEGPGLAGPYF

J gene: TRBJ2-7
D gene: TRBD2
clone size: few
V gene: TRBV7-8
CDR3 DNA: TGTGCCAGCAGCCCAGGGACTAGCGGGGGGGCCGTCTACGAGCAGTACTTC
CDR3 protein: CASSPGTSGGAVYEQYF

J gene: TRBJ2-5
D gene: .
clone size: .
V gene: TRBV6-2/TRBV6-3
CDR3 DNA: TGTGCCAGCAGAAACAGAGAGACCCAGTACTTC
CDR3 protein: CASRNRETQYF

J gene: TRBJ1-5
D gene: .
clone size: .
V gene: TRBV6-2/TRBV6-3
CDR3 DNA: TGTGCCAGCAGATTACACAGGGCTAATCAGCCCCAGCATTTT
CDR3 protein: CASRLHRANQPQHF

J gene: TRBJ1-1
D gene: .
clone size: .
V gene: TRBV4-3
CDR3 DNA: TGCGCCAGCAGCCAAGAGTTGGGCAGGGGGAACACTGAAGCTTTCTTT
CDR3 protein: CASSQELGRGNTEAFF

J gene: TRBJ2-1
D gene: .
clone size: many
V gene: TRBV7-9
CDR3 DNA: TGTGCCGGGTCCCGGGACGGGCCCAATGAGCAGTTCTTC
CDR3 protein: CAGSRDGPNEQFF

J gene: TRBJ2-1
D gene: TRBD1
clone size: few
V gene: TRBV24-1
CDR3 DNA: TGTGCCACCAGTGATCGGGACAGCTTCTCCTACAATGAGCAGTTCTTC
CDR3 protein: CATSDRDSFSYNEQFF

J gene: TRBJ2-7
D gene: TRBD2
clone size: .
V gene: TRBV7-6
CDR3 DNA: TGTGCCAGCGGAGCGGGGGATAGCTCCTACAATGAGCAGTACTTC
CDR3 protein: CASGAGDSSYNEQYF

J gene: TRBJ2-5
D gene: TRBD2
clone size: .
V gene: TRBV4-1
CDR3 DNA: TGCGCCAGCAGCCGGGGACTAGCGGGGGGGCGGGATGAGCAGTACTTC
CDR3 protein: CASSRGLAGGRDEQYF

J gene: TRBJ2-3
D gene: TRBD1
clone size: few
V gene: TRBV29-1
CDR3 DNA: TGCAGCGTCGGGACAGGGGGACGAGGAACAGATACGCAGTATTTT
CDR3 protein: CSVGTGGRGTDTQYF

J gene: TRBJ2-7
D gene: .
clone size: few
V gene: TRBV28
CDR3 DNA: TGTGCCAGCAGTCTCCGCCGTCGGGGACACTACGAGCAGTACTTC
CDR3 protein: CASSLRRRGHYEQYF

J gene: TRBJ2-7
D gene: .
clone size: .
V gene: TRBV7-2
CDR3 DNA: TGTGCCAGCAGCGGGTACAGGAAGGCGCAGTACTTC
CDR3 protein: CASSGYRKAQYF

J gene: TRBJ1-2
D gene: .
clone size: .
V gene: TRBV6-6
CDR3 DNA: TGTGCCAGCAGGGGACGAGAGAAGGATGGCTACACCTTC
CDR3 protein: CASRGREKDGYTF

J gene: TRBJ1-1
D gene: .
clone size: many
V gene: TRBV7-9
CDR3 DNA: TGTGCCAGCAGCCACGGGGGGACTGAAGCTTTCTTT
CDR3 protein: CASSHGGTEAFF

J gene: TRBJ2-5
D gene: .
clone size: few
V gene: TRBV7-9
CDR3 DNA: TGTGCCAGCAGCAACTTTGGGCAGCAAGAGACCCAGTACTTC
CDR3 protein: CASSNFGQQETQYF

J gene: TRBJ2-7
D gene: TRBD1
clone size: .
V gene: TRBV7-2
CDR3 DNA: TGTGCCAGCAGCCCCGCGGACAGGACCTACGAGCAGTACTTC
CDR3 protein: CASSPADRTYEQYF

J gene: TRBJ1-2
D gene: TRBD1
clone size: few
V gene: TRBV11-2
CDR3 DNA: TGTGCCAGCAGCTCTCGGGGACAGCCCGAGTGGGGCTACACCTTC
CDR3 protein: CASSSRGQPEWGYTF

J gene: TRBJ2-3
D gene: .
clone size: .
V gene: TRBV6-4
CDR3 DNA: TGTGCCAGCAGTGACCGGGGCGGGGGCCCCCAGGATACGCAGTATTTT
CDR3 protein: CASSDRGGGPQDTQYF

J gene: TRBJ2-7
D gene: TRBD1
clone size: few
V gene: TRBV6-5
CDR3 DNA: TGTGCCAGCAGGACCGGGACAGGGCACTACGAGCAGTACTTC
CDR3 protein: CASRTGTGHYEQYF

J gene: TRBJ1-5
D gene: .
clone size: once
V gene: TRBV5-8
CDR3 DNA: TGTGCCAGCAGCCCCGAGGCTGGGGATCGGCAGCCCCAGCATTTT
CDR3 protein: CASSPEAGDRQPQHF

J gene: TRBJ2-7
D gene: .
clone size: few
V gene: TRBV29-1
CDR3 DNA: TGCAGCGTTCAGGGGACTGTTTACGAGCAGTACTTC
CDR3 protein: CSVQGTVYEQYF

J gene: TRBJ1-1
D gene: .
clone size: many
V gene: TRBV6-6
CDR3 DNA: TGTGCTGAACTAGTGGGGGGGCGAAGGCATGACATGAACACTGAAGCTTTCTTT
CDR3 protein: CAELVGGRRHDMNTEAFF

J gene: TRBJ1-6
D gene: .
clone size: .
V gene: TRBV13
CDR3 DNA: TGTGCCAGCACCATGTCCAGGGTTTGGAATTCACCCCTCCACTTT
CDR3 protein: CASTMSRVWNSPLHF

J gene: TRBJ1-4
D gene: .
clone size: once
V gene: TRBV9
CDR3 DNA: TGTGCCAGCAGCGTAGATGGGGGCTCGAATGAAAAACTGTTTTTT
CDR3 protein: CASSVDGGSNEKLFF

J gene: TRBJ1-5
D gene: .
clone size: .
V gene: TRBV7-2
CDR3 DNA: TGTGCCAGCAGCTTAGACACAGGGAGATATAGCAATCAGCCCCAGCATTTT
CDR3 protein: CASSLDTGRYSNQPQHF

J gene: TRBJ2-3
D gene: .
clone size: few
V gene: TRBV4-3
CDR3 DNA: TGCGCCAGCAGCCGTGGGATAGCGGACCCCACAGATACGCAGTATTTT
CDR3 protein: CASSRGIADPTDTQYF

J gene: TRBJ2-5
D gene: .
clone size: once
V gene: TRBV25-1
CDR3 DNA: TGTGCCAGCGGAACACCGGACAGTGGTGGTGAGCAGTACTTC
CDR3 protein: CASGTPDSGGEQYF

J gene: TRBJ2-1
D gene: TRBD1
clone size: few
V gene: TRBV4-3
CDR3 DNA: TGCGCCAGCAGCCCATCCGGGACAGGGGGCAATGAGCAGTTCTTC
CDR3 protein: CASSPSGTGGNEQFF

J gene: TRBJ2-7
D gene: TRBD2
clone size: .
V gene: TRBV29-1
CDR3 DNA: TGCAGCGTTGAACGGGGGGGGACGGAGTCCTACGAGCAGTACTTC
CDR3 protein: CSVERGGTESYEQYF

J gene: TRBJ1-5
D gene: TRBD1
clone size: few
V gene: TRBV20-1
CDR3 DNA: TGCAGTGCTGGACAGGGGAATCAGCCCCAGCATTTT
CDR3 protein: CSAGQGNQPQHF

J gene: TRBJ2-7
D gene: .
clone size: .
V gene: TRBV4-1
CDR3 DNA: TGCGCCAGCAAGTTGGCCCATTTGGGACAATACGAGCAGTACTTC
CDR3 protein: CASKLAHLGQYEQYF

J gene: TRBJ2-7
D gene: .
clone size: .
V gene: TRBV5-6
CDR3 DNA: TGTGCCAGCAGCCCAGAAGCCGGGACACCCTACGAGCAGTACTTC
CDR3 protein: CASSPEAGTPYEQYF

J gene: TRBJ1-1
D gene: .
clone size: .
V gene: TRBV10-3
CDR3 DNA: TGTGCCATCAGTGCAAACGGGCCGGGGACGAACACTGAAGCTTTCTTT
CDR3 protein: CAISANGPGTNTEAFF

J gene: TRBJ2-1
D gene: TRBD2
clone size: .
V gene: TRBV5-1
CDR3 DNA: TGCGCCAGCAGACAAACGGGGGGGTACAATGAGCAGTTCTTC
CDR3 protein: CASRQTGGYNEQFF

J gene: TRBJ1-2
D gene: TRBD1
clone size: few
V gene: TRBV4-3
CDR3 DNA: TGCGCCAGCAGCCAAGAGACAGGGGGTTCTTATGGCTACACCTTC
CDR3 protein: CASSQETGGSYGYTF

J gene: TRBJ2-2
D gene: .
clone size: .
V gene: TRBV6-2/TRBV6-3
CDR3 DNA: TGTGCCAGCAGTCCCCGGGGGGCCTCCACCGGGGAGCTGTTTTTT
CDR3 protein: CASSPRGASTGELFF

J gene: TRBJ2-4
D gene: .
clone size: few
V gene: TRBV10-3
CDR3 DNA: TGTGCCATCAGTGAGGGCAGGGGGGGCGAAAACATTCAGTACTTC
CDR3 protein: CAISEGRGGENIQYF

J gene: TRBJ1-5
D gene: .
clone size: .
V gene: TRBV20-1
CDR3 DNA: TGCAGTGCTAGAAGTTTTCCCAGGGAAGGTAATCAGCCCCAGCATTTT
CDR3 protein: CSARSFPREGNQPQHF

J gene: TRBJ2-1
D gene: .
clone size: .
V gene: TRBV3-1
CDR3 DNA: TGTGCCAGCGGAGCCCGGGATGAGCAGTTCTTC
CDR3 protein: CASGARDEQFF

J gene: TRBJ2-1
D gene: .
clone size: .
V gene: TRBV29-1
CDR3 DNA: TGCAGCGTTTACCCGCACAATGAGCAGTTCTTC
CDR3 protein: CSVYPHNEQFF